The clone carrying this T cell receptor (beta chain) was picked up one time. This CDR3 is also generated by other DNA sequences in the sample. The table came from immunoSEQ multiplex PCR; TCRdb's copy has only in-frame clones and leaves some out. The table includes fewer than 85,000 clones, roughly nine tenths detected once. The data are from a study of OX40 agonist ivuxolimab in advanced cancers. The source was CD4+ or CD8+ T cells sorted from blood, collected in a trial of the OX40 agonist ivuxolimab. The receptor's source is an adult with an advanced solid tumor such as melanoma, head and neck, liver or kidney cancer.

CDR3 bases: TGTGCCAGCAGCCGAAACGCCCAAACGGGGTTGGACGAGCAGTACTTC. Encoded protein: CASSRNAQTGLDEQYF. This chain uses TRBV5-4 with TRBJ2-7; D is possibly TRBD2 (5 bases). The germline V and J ends were trimmed by 4 bases and 5 bases, with 22 bases remaining between them. The germline gives CDR1 SGHNT, CDR2 YYREEE (reference sequence). This CDR3 region has 16 residues. The whole variable domain, remainder taken from reference TRBV5-4 and TRBJ2-7, is ETGVTQSPTHLIKTRGQQVTLRCSSQSGHNTVSWYQQALGQGPQFIFQYYREEENGRGNFPPRFSGLQFPNYSSELNVNALELDDSALYLCASSRNAQTGLDEQYFGPGTRLTVT.